This entry features one T cell receptor beta chain sequence. What it binds is not known. The source of the sample is a study of T cells after yellow fever vaccination. Study observations and caveats: Some clonotypes were seen in both the CD4 and the CD8 compartments. These made up a small share and likely arose from convergent recombination.

Trimming left V 1 base short and J 2 bases short, with 8 bases between. The CDR3 loop spans 14 amino acids. CDR1 is SGHNT and CDR2 is YYREEE in the germline V gene (reference sequence). TCRdb processed the 5' RACE reads anew with MiXCR; each CDR3 protein has one entry. Of more than 300,000 distinct CDR3 sequences listed, over 8.5% are singletons. The rearrangement uses TRBV5-4 and TRBJ2-3; no reliable D call. The sequence was obtained from a man aged 18 to 29 who received the YFV17D yellow fever vaccine. The sample here was CD4+ T cells sorted from PBMCs, taken 45 days after the yellow fever booster vaccination. The CDR3 nucleotides read TGTGCCAGCAGCTTGCTACCGGTCACAGATACGCAGTATTTT. Translation: CASSLLPVTDTQYF. Complete variable domain (other parts from reference TRBV5-4 and TRBJ2-3): ETGVTQSPTHLIKTRGQQVTLRCSSQSGHNTVSWYQQALGQGPQFIFQYYREEENGRGNFPPRFSGLQFPNYSSELNVNALELDDSALYLCASSLLPVTDTQYFGPGTRLTVL.